The source of this T cell receptor (beta chain) is a study of cytomegalovirus exposure and HLA in healthy donors. Across the whole study: Inside one of the first data releases sat 80 million to 95 million unique TCRs taken from HLA-typed donors.

Germline V gives CDR1 SGHAT, CDR2 FQNNGV. The CDR3 has 13 residues. This clone was detected only once. It was with 60 Vbeta and 13 Jbeta primers that the PCR ran. Only in-frame clones appear in the TCRdb table, and some are missing; sequencing was by immunoSEQ multiplex PCR. The sample carries 140,000 to 150,000 clones, 70% to 85% recorded once. V gene TRBV11-2 combines with J gene TRBJ2-5, with 8 bases lining up with TRBD1. The end of the DNA aligns better with TRBJ2-7, so the J call may be wrong. What was sequenced was PBMCs. The receptor was derived from a male donor in good health and CMV-seronegative. DNA of the CDR3: TGTGCCAGCAGTTCCGGGACAGGTAGCGAGCAGTACTTC. It codes for CASSSGTGSEQYF.